This TCR beta chain was identified during a study of blood T cell repertoires in COVID-19 (dated by TCRdb to the early 2020s). As for the study more broadly: Samples covering the acute and convalescent phases of COVID-19 were provided by collaborators in the United States, Italy and Spain. The material from the prospective study consisted of cDNA or gDNA derived from T cells, B-cell-depleted T cells, or PBMCs. The dataset comprised deeply sampled blood TCRbeta repertoires from subjects exposed to, actively infected with, or recovered from COVID-19. The repertoires were made available in a free public database intended to serve as a resource for research on the immune response to SARS-CoV-2. The samples were drawn from the first 160 participants of the ongoing ImmuneRACE study and from roughly 1,300 subjects provided by 6 global collaborators. A de-identified subject ID, COVID-19 status, age in years and sex were almost always included in the sample metadata. Where HLA class I and class II types were available, the types were taken from metadata supplied by the sample provider, not from assay-based typing.

The CDR3 covers 11 residues, taking in both the cysteine and the phenylalanine. Solely the CDR3 DNA is kept, with 33 bases framed from the first base. Based on the germline V gene, the CDR1 and CDR2 sequences are SQVTM and ANQGSEA. V is cut by 7 bases and J by 6 bases, and the space between the germline ends is 13 bases. Collaborating institutions collected whole blood in K2EDTA tubes following their own protocols. For TCRbeta analysis, collaborators shipped samples as frozen whole blood, isolated PBMCs, or DNA extracted from either of those sample types. Broad study findings and their caveats: The quantity of clinical and demographic metadata differed by source and by participant and was supplied without curation.

TCRbeta CDR3 regions were amplified from genomic DNA by means of the immunoSEQ Assay, a bias-controlled multiplex PCR. As for the authors' bioinformatics: Within the assay, amplification of reference gene primers was used to estimate how many nucleated cells each sample contained. To quantify the absolute abundance of each unique TCRbeta CDR3 rearrangement, sequence reads were collapsed and filtered. For each sample, productive Simpson clonality was calculated as the square root of Simpson's diversity index over productive rearrangements. The table comes from immuneACCESS by way of TCRdb, which keeps in-frame sequences with V and J called. Part of the clones is missing from these tables; in studies checked, under half for an unresolved V gene and the rest for unknown reasons. The DNA was the basis for D and trimming; V, J and clone size are from that table. The sample table shows about 120,000 clones, and 60% to 85% are seen once. The ten largest clones capture approximately 0.86% of the sample.

This clone turned up a few times. Its antigen target is currently unknown. Base qualities are not provided; no much larger clone lies one nucleotide away. The sequence derives from a human donor with acute or convalescent COVID-19. The donor label of this sample is uncertain. The chain is encoded by TRBV29-1 joined to TRBJ2-7, and perhaps TRBD1 as D gene, on 6 matching bases. Sequencing input: peripheral blood. CDR3 reads: CSASNRAEQYF. Here is the DNA: TGCAGCGCCTCAAACAGGGCCGAGCAGTACTTC.